This T cell receptor beta chain is drawn from a study of beta chain features in type 1 diabetes. On the study more broadly: The examined sorted cells totaled 107,917,701 across samples.

Points from the study as a whole: Patients and controls would share equally any PCR tilt toward shorter templates. Comparison showed that naive, central memory and Treg TCRB repertoires appeared more similar among patients than among healthy donors.

The single heparinised draw taken from each donor contained roughly 100 mL of blood on average. This clone was counted a single time. Its specificity is unknown. The whole isolated RNA underwent reverse transcription, so sequencing captured expressed TCRB transcripts. TCRdb's copy holds only in-frame clones and misses some; the assay was immunoSEQ multiplex PCR. The data show a few hundred thousand clones, around 10% seen once. With 1 base removed from V and 2 bases from J, the gap between germline ends came to 9 bases. Germline-derived CDR1 and CDR2 are GTSNPN and SVGIG (reference sequence). The CDR3 consists of 13 residues.

This TCR was sampled from a woman aged 25-40 years in good health. The rearrangement joins TRBV30 to TRBJ2-7, with D possibly matching TRBD1 (5 bases). The specimen sequenced was naive CD4+ T cells from blood. The CDR3 reads CAWSEGLPYEQYF. The CDR3 DNA follows: TGTGCCTGGAGTGAGGGGCTCCCCTACGAGCAGTACTTC.